Below, 5 T cell receptor beta chains from the same sample are listed, as sequenced in a study of regulatory T cells in long-lasting Graves disease. Through Arm-PCR of CDR3 regions and iRepertoire HTBI primers, TCR beta libraries were built. In TCRdb, the multiplex PCR reads were re-called with MiXCR into one record per CDR3 protein. The sample has around 510,000 distinct CDR3 sequences, roughly 20% seen once; the top ten hold 7.8%. Stated time point: persistent/refractory GD, antithyroid drugs over 5 years with positive TRAb. Construction of the TCR library relied on RNA isolated from PBMCs. This specimen was peripheral blood mononuclear cells (PBMCs), taken when the disease was refractory, from a patient treated with antithyroid drugs. The receptors here all came from a female donor with Graves disease.

This clonotype was observed a few times. The V gene is TRBV11-1, the J gene TRBJ1-1; D is unclear. Germline CDR1 and CDR2: SGHAT and FQDESV (reference sequence). Trimming took off 5 bases at V and 0 bases at J, with 19 bases between the two ends. This CDR3 is 17 amino acids long. The CDR3 spells CASSQEDGLIMNTEAFF. The CDR3 nucleotides are TGTGCCAGCAGCCAAGAAGATGGTCTGATCATGAACACTGAAGCTTTCTTT.

This clonotype was detected a few times. The J gene is TRBJ2-1, the V gene TRBV29-1, with TRBD2 as a possible D gene (6 bases). V lost 4 bases and J lost 0, with 16 bases in between. This CDR3 spans 16 amino acids. Germline CDR1 SQVTM, CDR2 ANQGSEA. The CDR3 region is CSVGGPMEGSYNEQFF. The CDR3 DNA reads TGCAGCGTTGGCGGGCCAATGGAGGGCTCCTACAATGAGCAGTTCTTC.

Ten or more counts support this clonotype. The rearrangement uses TRBV28 and TRBJ1-2, with 9 bases lining up with TRBD1. Germline V gene data show CDR1 as MDHEN and CDR2 as SYDVKM. The CDR3 contains 16 residues. With V trimmed by 4 bases and J by 4 bases, 10 bases remained unmatched. CDR3 DNA sequence: TGTGCCAGCAGTTCCATGGTGGGACAGGGTTTCTATGGCTACACCTTC. It yields the protein CASSSMVGQGFYGYTF.

In this sample, this clonotype turned up many times. The chain is built from TRBV3-1 and TRBJ1-6; weak D call: TRBD1 (5 bases). The length of the CDR3 is 13 residues. V was trimmed by 3 bases and J by 8 bases, leaving 8 bases between them. CDR1 LGHDT and CDR2 YNNKEL come from the germline V gene (reference sequence). CDR3 DNA: TGTGCCAGCAGCCACCAGGGAGATTCACCCCTCCACTTT. Protein: CASSHQGDSPLHF.

This clonotype has just a few counts. The chain is built from TRBV6-2 or TRBV6-3 and TRBJ1-1; D may be TRBD1 (5 bases). The CDR3 is 16 amino acids. Trimming shortened V by 6 bases and J by 1 base, and 18 bases separated the two germline ends. In germline, CDR1 is MNHEY, CDR2 SVGEGT. CDR3 nucleotides: TGTGCCAGCAGCCAACGTCCCGGGACGGCGAACACTGAAGCTTTCTTT. This encodes CASSQRPGTANTEAFF.